Listed below are T cell receptor beta chains from one sample, sequenced in a study of T-cell reconstitution after alpha-beta-depleted transplantation in children. One entry per CDR3 protein results from TCRdb running MiXCR on the PCR reads. This table holds around 670,000 distinct CDR3 sequences, around 14% found once. This specimen consisted of PBMCs, obtained before TCRalphabeta/CD19-depleted stem cell transplant. All receptors derive from a girl aged 2-9 years with congenital amegakaryocytic thrombocytopenia, due to receive a stem cell transplant. Both conserved end residues are part of each CDR3. The order of the fields is V gene, J gene, D gene, clone size, CDR3 protein, CDR3 DNA. The D gene is left open where the match is weak. Where a row states a size, it is once, few, many or the class of an expanded clone; other rows omit it.

V gene: TRBV29-1; J gene: TRBJ2-5; D gene: NA; clone size: NA; CDR3 protein: CSVGGPTQETQYF; CDR3 DNA: TGCAGCGTCGGGGGACCAACACAAGAGACCCAGTACTTC
V gene: TRBV27; J gene: TRBJ1-2; D gene: NA; clone size: NA; CDR3 protein: CASTALRDGNYGYTF; CDR3 DNA: TGTGCCAGCACCGCACTCCGGGACGGTAACTATGGCTACACCTTC
V gene: TRBV5-1; J gene: TRBJ2-1; D gene: NA; clone size: many; CDR3 protein: CASSLAGTEQFF; CDR3 DNA: TGCGCCAGCAGCTTGGCAGGGACTGAGCAGTTCTTC
V gene: TRBV20-1; J gene: TRBJ2-7; D gene: TRBD1; clone size: many; CDR3 protein: CSAQGELNSYEQYF; CDR3 DNA: TGCAGTGCTCAGGGGGAGCTAAACTCCTACGAGCAGTACTTC
V gene: TRBV20-1; J gene: TRBJ2-7; D gene: NA; clone size: many; CDR3 protein: CSAQDYEQYF; CDR3 DNA: TGCAGTGCCCAGGACTACGAGCAGTACTTC
V gene: TRBV20-1; J gene: TRBJ2-1; D gene: TRBD2; clone size: NA; CDR3 protein: CSARGSGNYNEQFF; CDR3 DNA: TGCAGTGCTAGGGGGAGCGGGAACTACAATGAGCAGTTCTTC
V gene: TRBV5-1; J gene: TRBJ1-2; D gene: NA; clone size: many; CDR3 protein: CASSPELRYGYTF; CDR3 DNA: TGCGCCAGCAGCCCCGAATTGCGCTATGGCTACACCTTC
V gene: TRBV10-3; J gene: TRBJ2-7; D gene: TRBD2; clone size: many; CDR3 protein: CAISLLGTSGIYEQYF; CDR3 DNA: TGTGCCATCAGCCTCTTGGGGACTAGCGGGATCTACGAGCAGTACTTC
V gene: TRBV10-3; J gene: TRBJ1-1; D gene: NA; clone size: many; CDR3 protein: CATKENTEAFF; CDR3 DNA: TGTGCCACCAAAGAGAACACTGAAGCTTTCTTT
V gene: TRBV3-1; J gene: TRBJ2-3; D gene: NA; clone size: NA; CDR3 protein: CASRKRGNTQYF; CDR3 DNA: TGTGCCAGCAGGAAGAGGGGGAATACGCAGTATTTT
V gene: TRBV3-1; J gene: TRBJ1-1; D gene: NA; clone size: NA; CDR3 protein: CASSPRGGAYTEAFF; CDR3 DNA: TGTGCCAGCAGCCCCCGTGGGGGCGCGTACACTGAAGCTTTCTTT
V gene: TRBV7-2; J gene: TRBJ2-2; D gene: TRBD2; clone size: few; CDR3 protein: CASRRERTNTGELFF; CDR3 DNA: TGTGCCAGCAGGCGGGAGAGGACTAACACCGGGGAGCTGTTTTTT
V gene: TRBV29-1; J gene: TRBJ2-1; D gene: NA; clone size: NA; CDR3 protein: CSAIGTGRTSRNSYNEQFF; CDR3 DNA: TGCAGCGCGATTGGGACAGGGAGGACTAGCCGGAACTCCTACAATGAGCAGTTCTTC
V gene: TRBV12-3/TRBV12-4; J gene: TRBJ2-1; D gene: NA; clone size: many; CDR3 protein: CASSFTPTTKNYNEQFF; CDR3 DNA: TGTGCCAGCAGTTTTACCCCGACTACGAAGAACTACAATGAGCAGTTCTTC
V gene: TRBV12-3/TRBV12-4; J gene: TRBJ1-5; D gene: NA; clone size: many; CDR3 protein: CASGQPPFNQPQHF; CDR3 DNA: TGTGCCAGTGGGCAGCCTCCATTCAATCAGCCCCAGCATTTT
V gene: TRBV24-1; J gene: TRBJ2-1; D gene: TRBD2; clone size: few; CDR3 protein: CATSVAGLAGGGNEQFF; CDR3 DNA: TGTGCCACCAGTGTAGCCGGACTAGCGGGAGGAGGGAATGAGCAGTTCTTC
V gene: TRBV29-1; J gene: TRBJ2-1; D gene: NA; clone size: many; CDR3 protein: CSVEDAIQGLVYEQFF; CDR3 DNA: TGCAGCGTTGAAGATGCCATTCAGGGGTTAGTGTACGAGCAGTTCTTC
V gene: TRBV19; J gene: TRBJ2-1; D gene: TRBD2; clone size: NA; CDR3 protein: CASSIGSGRTDNEQFF; CDR3 DNA: TGTGCCAGTAGTATCGGCAGCGGGAGGACCGACAATGAGCAGTTCTTC
V gene: TRBV12-3/TRBV12-4; J gene: TRBJ2-7; D gene: TRBD2; clone size: few; CDR3 protein: CASSWGGAGSYEQYF; CDR3 DNA: TGTGCCAGCAGTTGGGGTGGAGCGGGATCCTACGAGCAGTACTTC
V gene: TRBV6-5; J gene: TRBJ2-3; D gene: TRBD2; clone size: few; CDR3 protein: CASSYGLSGRAGSQYF; CDR3 DNA: TGTGCCAGCAGTTATGGGCTAAGCGGGAGGGCCGGGTCGCAGTATTTT
V gene: TRBV5-1; J gene: TRBJ2-7; D gene: NA; clone size: NA; CDR3 protein: CASSSQTGSSYEQYF; CDR3 DNA: TGCGCCAGCAGCTCACAGACAGGAAGCTCCTACGAGCAGTACTTC
V gene: TRBV5-1; J gene: TRBJ2-7; D gene: NA; clone size: few; CDR3 protein: CASSLDLTVEQYF; CDR3 DNA: TGCGCCAGCAGCCTTGACCTCACCGTCGAGCAGTACTTC
V gene: TRBV30; J gene: TRBJ1-2; D gene: NA; clone size: few; CDR3 protein: CAWSSGTYGYTF; CDR3 DNA: TGTGCCTGGAGTTCGGGCACGTATGGCTACACCTTC
V gene: TRBV29-1; J gene: TRBJ1-2; D gene: NA; clone size: NA; CDR3 protein: CSVTEGYGYTF; CDR3 DNA: TGCAGCGTGACAGAGGGGTATGGCTACACCTTC
V gene: TRBV5-1; J gene: TRBJ2-7; D gene: TRBD2; clone size: NA; CDR3 protein: CASKEGSGSSYEQYF; CDR3 DNA: TGCGCCAGCAAGGAGGGTAGCGGGAGCTCCTACGAGCAGTACTTC
V gene: TRBV9; J gene: TRBJ2-3; D gene: TRBD2; clone size: NA; CDR3 protein: CASSVVGSSGSTDTQYF; CDR3 DNA: TGTGCCAGCAGCGTAGTCGGGTCTAGCGGGAGCACAGATACGCAGTATTTT
V gene: TRBV5-1; J gene: TRBJ2-1; D gene: TRBD2; clone size: many; CDR3 protein: CASSLWAGGENEQFF; CDR3 DNA: TGCGCCAGCAGCTTGTGGGCGGGAGGTGAGAATGAGCAGTTCTTC
V gene: TRBV5-1; J gene: TRBJ2-1; D gene: NA; clone size: few; CDR3 protein: CASSLGPGPTYNEQFF; CDR3 DNA: TGCGCCAGCAGCTTAGGCCCGGGACCTACTTACAATGAGCAGTTCTTC
V gene: TRBV7-9; J gene: TRBJ2-1; D gene: NA; clone size: many; CDR3 protein: CASSFGPNEQFF; CDR3 DNA: TGTGCCAGCAGCTTCGGGCCGAATGAGCAGTTCTTC
V gene: TRBV20-1; J gene: TRBJ2-3; D gene: TRBD2; clone size: many; CDR3 protein: CSARDTSGTDTQYF; CDR3 DNA: TGCAGTGCTAGAGATACTAGCGGTACAGATACGCAGTATTTT
V gene: TRBV29-1; J gene: TRBJ1-2; D gene: NA; clone size: few; CDR3 protein: CSVREGYTF; CDR3 DNA: TGCAGCGTTAGGGAGGGCTACACCTTC
V gene: TRBV27; J gene: TRBJ2-7; D gene: TRBD2; clone size: few; CDR3 protein: CASSLFSPRPGLAPEQYF; CDR3 DNA: TGTGCCAGCAGTTTATTTTCGCCCCGCCCGGGACTAGCCCCCGAGCAGTACTTC
V gene: TRBV9; J gene: TRBJ1-1; D gene: NA; clone size: many; CDR3 protein: CASSVWGSGTEAFF; CDR3 DNA: TGTGCCAGCAGCGTATGGGGCTCGGGCACTGAAGCTTTCTTT
V gene: TRBV28; J gene: TRBJ2-1; D gene: NA; clone size: many; CDR3 protein: CASSPLYNEQFF; CDR3 DNA: TGTGCCAGCAGCCCGCTCTACAATGAGCAGTTCTTC
V gene: TRBV7-6; J gene: TRBJ2-7; D gene: NA; clone size: NA; CDR3 protein: CASSFGGLPSYEQYF; CDR3 DNA: TGTGCCAGCAGCTTTGGGGGACTCCCTTCCTACGAGCAGTACTTC
V gene: TRBV5-1; J gene: TRBJ2-7; D gene: NA; clone size: few; CDR3 protein: CASSPTERTVYEQYF; CDR3 DNA: TGCGCCAGCAGCCCAACCGAGCGGACTGTCTACGAGCAGTACTTC
V gene: TRBV9; J gene: TRBJ2-1; D gene: NA; clone size: once; CDR3 protein: CASSVEYNEQFF; CDR3 DNA: TGTGCCAGCAGCGTAGAATACAATGAGCAGTTCTTC
V gene: TRBV7-8; J gene: TRBJ2-3; D gene: TRBD2; clone size: many; CDR3 protein: CASSSRRLAGDRDTQYF; CDR3 DNA: TGTGCCAGCAGCTCACGAAGACTAGCGGGAGATCGGGATACGCAGTATTTT
V gene: TRBV12-3/TRBV12-4; J gene: TRBJ2-3; D gene: NA; clone size: NA; CDR3 protein: CASSPSRADTQYF; CDR3 DNA: TGTGCCAGCAGTCCAAGCAGGGCAGATACGCAGTATTTT
V gene: TRBV14; J gene: TRBJ2-5; D gene: NA; clone size: NA; CDR3 protein: CASSQDSVTTYQETQYF; CDR3 DNA: TGTGCCAGCAGCCAAGATTCGGTTACAACGTACCAAGAGACCCAGTACTTC
V gene: TRBV28; J gene: TRBJ2-1; D gene: NA; clone size: many; CDR3 protein: CASSLGKPGNNEQFF; CDR3 DNA: TGTGCCAGCAGTTTGGGTAAACCGGGCAACAATGAGCAGTTCTTC
V gene: TRBV6-5; J gene: TRBJ2-3; D gene: NA; clone size: many; CDR3 protein: CASISGTSTDTQYF; CDR3 DNA: TGTGCCAGCATTAGCGGTACTAGCACAGATACGCAGTATTTT
V gene: TRBV14; J gene: TRBJ2-1; D gene: NA; clone size: NA; CDR3 protein: CASSQVGRGNEHFF; CDR3 DNA: NA
V gene: TRBV29-1; J gene: TRBJ2-3; D gene: NA; clone size: few; CDR3 protein: CSVEVVGGSGDTQYF; CDR3 DNA: TGCAGCGTTGAAGTTGTGGGCGGATCGGGAGATACGCAGTATTTT
V gene: TRBV14; J gene: TRBJ2-1; D gene: NA; clone size: NA; CDR3 protein: CASSRLDLLGNEQFF; CDR3 DNA: TGTGCCAGCAGTCGACTAGATCTTTTGGGAAATGAGCAGTTCTTC
V gene: TRBV19; J gene: TRBJ2-1; D gene: NA; clone size: NA; CDR3 protein: CASSPFYTGFNEQFF; CDR3 DNA: TGTGCCAGTAGTCCTTTTTACACAGGGTTCAATGAGCAGTTCTTC
V gene: TRBV29-1; J gene: TRBJ2-7; D gene: TRBD1; clone size: many; CDR3 protein: CSVEITGADEQYF; CDR3 DNA: TGCAGCGTTGAAATTACAGGGGCTGACGAGCAGTACTTC
V gene: TRBV20-1; J gene: TRBJ2-1; D gene: TRBD2; clone size: NA; CDR3 protein: CSGNGLAGADEQFF; CDR3 DNA: TGCAGTGGGAACGGACTAGCGGGAGCAGATGAGCAGTTCTTC
V gene: TRBV5-1; J gene: TRBJ2-3; D gene: TRBD2; clone size: NA; CDR3 protein: CASSLAASGKDTQYF; CDR3 DNA: TGCGCCAGCAGCTTGGCGGCTAGCGGGAAAGATACGCAGTATTTT
V gene: TRBV5-1; J gene: TRBJ2-1; D gene: NA; clone size: many; CDR3 protein: CASSLATGPSYNEQFF; CDR3 DNA: TGCGCCAGCAGCTTGGCTACAGGTCCCTCCTACAATGAGCAGTTCTTC